Following are 5 T cell receptor beta chains from one sample sequenced in a study of neurological immune-mediated disorders. MiXCR, run by TCRdb on the 5' RACE reads, gives a single entry per CDR3 protein. The sample has tens of thousands of distinct CDR3 sequences, 5.5% to 6% seen once. The specimen sequenced was CD4+ T cells from blood. These receptors were obtained from a woman aged 45-65 years in good health.

The genes are TRBV7-9 and TRBJ1-1; D unclear. Germline loops: CDR1 SEHNR, CDR2 FQNEAQ (reference sequence). V lost 2 bases and J 5 bases, leaving 12 bases between the germline ends. This CDR3 has 14 residues. The CDR3 DNA is TGTGCCAGCAGCTTAAGAGATACGGAGACTGAAGCTTTCTTT. It is translated as CASSLRDTETEAFF.

This clonotype was found many times. V usage is TRBV4-2 and J usage is TRBJ2-3; 7 bases are shared with TRBD2. Trimming at V came to 1 base and at J to 2 bases, leaving 6 bases not matched to a gene. Germline CDR1 LGHNA, CDR2 YNFKEQ. This CDR3 is built from 16 residues. DNA for the CDR3: TGTGCCAGCAGCCAAGTCTCGCGGGGGAACACAGATACGCAGTATTTT. Protein sequence: CASSQVSRGNTDTQYF.

In its sample, this clonotype was seen many times. CDR3 amino acids: CASSLEVGTGTGANVLTF. Written as DNA, the CDR3 is TGTGCCAGCAGTTTAGAGGTAGGGACAGGGACCGGGGCCAACGTCCTGACTTTC. The chain has TRBV12-3 or TRBV12-4 and TRBJ2-6; 9 bases map to TRBD1. V lost 1 base and J lost 4; bases outside the gene matches: 8. The CDR3 runs to 18 residues.

The sample holds many counts of this clonotype. The rearrangement uses TRBV28 and TRBJ1-5, with D tentatively TRBD1 (5 bases). V lost 7 bases to trimming and J lost 3 bases, with 19 bases between them. The CDR3 extends over 16 amino acids. From germline, CDR1 is MDHEN and CDR2 SYDVKM. CDR3 residues: CASTPWGGPLNQPQHF. DNA of the CDR3: TGTGCCAGCACCCCCTGGGGGGGTCCCCTCAATCAGCCCCAGCATTTT.

This clonotype occurred many times. J is TRBJ2-1 and V is TRBV5-1, with 7 nucleotides matching TRBD1. V lost 2 bases to trimming and J lost 6 bases; unmatched junction nucleotides: 8. The CDR3 extends over 15 amino acids. From germline, CDR1 is SGHRS and CDR2 YFSETQ. CDR3 coding DNA: TGCGCCAGCAGCTTACCCCGGGACAGCGCCAATGAGCAGTTCTTC. Its protein product is CASSLPRDSANEQFF.